A selection of T cell receptor beta chains follows, all from one sample in a study of blood T cell repertoires in COVID-19. The protocol was immunoSEQ multiplex PCR, while the TCRdb copy is restricted to in-frame clones and leaves out a portion. The sample lists approximately 280,000 clones; about 81% were seen once. Specimen: peripheral blood. The receptor source for this set is a human donor with COVID-19, enrolled during active disease. The donor label of this sample is uncertain. Both conserved end residues are part of each CDR3. A D gene is named only where the DNA matches it firmly. Clone size is not always given. Where it is, it says once, few, many or a class for expanded clones.

V gene: TRBV11-2; J gene: TRBJ2-1; D gene: TRBD1; clone size: .; CDR3 DNA: TGTGCCAGCAGCTCAAAGAGGGGACAGGGTACCAATGAGCAGTTCTTC; CDR3 protein: CASSSKRGQGTNEQFF
V gene: TRBV19; J gene: TRBJ2-5; D gene: .; clone size: .; CDR3 DNA: TGTGCCAGTAGTATCGGGAGCTCCTACCCCCGAGAGACCCAGTACTTC; CDR3 protein: CASSIGSSYPRETQYF
V gene: TRBV4-1; J gene: TRBJ1-2; D gene: .; clone size: .; CDR3 DNA: TGCGCCAGCAGCCCGACTTATGGTGGCTACACCTTC; CDR3 protein: CASSPTYGGYTF
V gene: TRBV11-3; J gene: TRBJ2-1; D gene: TRBD2; clone size: .; CDR3 DNA: TGTGCCAGCAGCTTAGTGGCGGGAGCTGACAATGAGCAGTTCTTC; CDR3 protein: CASSLVAGADNEQFF
V gene: TRBV12-5; J gene: TRBJ2-5; D gene: TRBD1; clone size: .; CDR3 DNA: TGTGCTAGTGGTTTGGTACGGGGACAGGGCTTACAAGAGACCCAGTACTTC; CDR3 protein: CASGLVRGQGLQETQYF
V gene: TRBV19; J gene: TRBJ1-3; D gene: .; clone size: .; CDR3 DNA: TGTGCCAGTAGTCCCCCGGCCGGGTCTGAATATTTT; CDR3 protein: CASSPPAGSEYF
V gene: TRBV9; J gene: TRBJ1-2; D gene: .; clone size: .; CDR3 DNA: TGTGCCAGCAGCGTAGCCGACTTCAGACAGACGGCTTATGGCTACACCTTC; CDR3 protein: CASSVADFRQTAYGYTF
V gene: TRBV6-4; J gene: TRBJ1-1; D gene: TRBD1; clone size: once; CDR3 DNA: TGTGCCAGCAGTCCCCGGACAGGGGGTACCACTGAAGCTTTCTTT; CDR3 protein: CASSPRTGGTTEAFF
V gene: TRBV4-1; J gene: TRBJ2-3; D gene: TRBD2; clone size: .; CDR3 DNA: TGCGCCAGCAGCCAAGACCGGACTAGCGGGAGCACAGATACGCAGTATTTT; CDR3 protein: CASSQDRTSGSTDTQYF
V gene: TRBV9; J gene: TRBJ2-5; D gene: TRBD1; clone size: .; CDR3 DNA: TGTGCCAGCAGCCCCGGGACAGGGAGGGAGACCCAGTACTTC; CDR3 protein: CASSPGTGRETQYF
V gene: TRBV19; J gene: TRBJ2-7; D gene: TRBD2; clone size: once; CDR3 DNA: TGTGCCAGTAGTATAGCCAACGCTCTGATGAGCGGGAGGGTGAACGAGCAGTACTTC; CDR3 protein: CASSIANALMSGRVNEQYF
V gene: TRBV4-3; J gene: TRBJ1-1; D gene: .; clone size: few; CDR3 DNA: TGCGCCAGCAGCCAAGCCGGGAGAGGGCAGAGCGAAGCTTTCTTT; CDR3 protein: CASSQAGRGQSEAFF